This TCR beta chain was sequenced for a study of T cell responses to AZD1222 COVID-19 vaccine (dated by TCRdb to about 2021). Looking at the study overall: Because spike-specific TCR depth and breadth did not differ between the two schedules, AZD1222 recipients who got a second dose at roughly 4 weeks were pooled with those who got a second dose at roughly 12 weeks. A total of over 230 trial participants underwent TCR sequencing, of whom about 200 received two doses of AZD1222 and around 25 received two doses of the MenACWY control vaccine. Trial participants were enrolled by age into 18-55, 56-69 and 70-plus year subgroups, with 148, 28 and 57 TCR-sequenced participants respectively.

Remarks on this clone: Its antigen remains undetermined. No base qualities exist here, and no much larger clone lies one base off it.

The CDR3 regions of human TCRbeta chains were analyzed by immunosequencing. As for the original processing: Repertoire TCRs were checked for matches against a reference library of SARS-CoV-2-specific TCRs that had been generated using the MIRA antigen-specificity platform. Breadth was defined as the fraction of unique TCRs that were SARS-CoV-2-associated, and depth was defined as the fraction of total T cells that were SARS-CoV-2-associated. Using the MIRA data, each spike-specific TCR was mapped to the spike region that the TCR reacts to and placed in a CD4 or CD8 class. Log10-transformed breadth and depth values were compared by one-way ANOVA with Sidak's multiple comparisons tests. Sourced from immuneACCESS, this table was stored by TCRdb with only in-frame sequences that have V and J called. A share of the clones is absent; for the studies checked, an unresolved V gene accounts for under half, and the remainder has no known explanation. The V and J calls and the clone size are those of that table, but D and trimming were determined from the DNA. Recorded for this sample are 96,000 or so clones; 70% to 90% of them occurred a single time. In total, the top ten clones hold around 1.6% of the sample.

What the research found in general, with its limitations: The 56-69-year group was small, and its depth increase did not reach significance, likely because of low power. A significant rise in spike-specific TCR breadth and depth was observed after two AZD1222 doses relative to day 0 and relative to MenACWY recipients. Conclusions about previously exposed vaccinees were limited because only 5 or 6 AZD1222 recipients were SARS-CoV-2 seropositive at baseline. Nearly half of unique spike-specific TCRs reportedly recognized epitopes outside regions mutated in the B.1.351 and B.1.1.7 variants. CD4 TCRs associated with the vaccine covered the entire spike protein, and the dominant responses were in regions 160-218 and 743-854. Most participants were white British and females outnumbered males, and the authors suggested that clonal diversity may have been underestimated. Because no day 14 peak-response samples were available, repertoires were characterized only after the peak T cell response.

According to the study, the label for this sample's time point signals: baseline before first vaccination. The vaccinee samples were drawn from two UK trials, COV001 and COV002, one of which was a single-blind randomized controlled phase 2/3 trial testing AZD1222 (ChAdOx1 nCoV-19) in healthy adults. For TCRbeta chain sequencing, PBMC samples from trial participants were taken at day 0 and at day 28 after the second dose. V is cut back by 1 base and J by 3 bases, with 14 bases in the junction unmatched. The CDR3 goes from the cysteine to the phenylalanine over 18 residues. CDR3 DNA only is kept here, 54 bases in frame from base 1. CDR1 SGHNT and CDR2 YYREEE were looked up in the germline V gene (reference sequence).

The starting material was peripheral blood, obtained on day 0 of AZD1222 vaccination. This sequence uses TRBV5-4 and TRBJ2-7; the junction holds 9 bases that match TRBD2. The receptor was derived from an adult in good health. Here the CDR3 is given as CASSLPNPRVAGVYEQYF. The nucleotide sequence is TGTGCCAGCAGCTTGCCCAACCCGAGGGTAGCGGGGGTCTACGAGCAGTACTTC.